This T cell receptor (beta chain) was obtained from a study of control samples from healthy donors and cancer patients. Generated by immunoSEQ multiplex PCR, the TCRdb table keeps only in-frame clones and is missing some. The sample gives about 230,000 clones, 82% of which show up once; about 14% is in the top ten. Trimming shortened V by 8 bases and J by 2 bases, and 13 bases separated the two germline ends. The CDR3 contains 14 residues. Germline V gives CDR1 SNHLY, CDR2 FYNNEI. In its sample, this clone was seen a few times. The rearrangement uses TRBV2 and TRBJ1-5; D is undetermined. The receptor's source is a woman aged 60-75 years with lung cancer. Material: PBMCs. CDR3 DNA: TGTGCCAGCCAGGCCGCGATGGGCAATCAGCCCCAGCATTTT. Its translation is CASQAAMGNQPQHF.